This passage covers 2 T cell receptor beta chains from one sample sequenced in a study of blood T cell repertoires in COVID-19. Profiling relied on immunoSEQ multiplex PCR, and the TCRdb table lists in-frame clones only, not all of them. The sample contains about 280,000 clones, roughly 89% of which appear only once. Sequenced input: peripheral blood. These receptors were obtained from a woman aged 30 to 39 with COVID-19, enrolled during active disease.

This clone is a singleton in its sample. The V and J genes are TRBV9 and TRBJ2-2, with D perhaps TRBD1 (5 bases). The V gene lost 0 bases and the J gene lost 0 bases, with 12 bases spanning the gap. The CDR3 is 17 residues long. Germline V gene lookup returns CDR1 SGDLS and CDR2 YYNGEE. The CDR3 region is CASSVGGGPANTGELFF. The CDR3 bases are TGTGCCAGCAGCGTAGGGGGCGGCCCCGCGAACACCGGGGAGCTGTTTTTT.

The genes are TRBV12-3 or TRBV12-4 and TRBJ2-7; the match to TRBD1 covers 7 bases. This CDR3 comprises 12 residues. The V and J ends lost 6 bases and 5 bases, in that order; junction bases with no gene match: 4. The CDR3 loop reads CASRSDRHEQYF. As DNA, the CDR3 is TGTGCCAGCAGATCGGACAGGCACGAGCAGTACTTC.